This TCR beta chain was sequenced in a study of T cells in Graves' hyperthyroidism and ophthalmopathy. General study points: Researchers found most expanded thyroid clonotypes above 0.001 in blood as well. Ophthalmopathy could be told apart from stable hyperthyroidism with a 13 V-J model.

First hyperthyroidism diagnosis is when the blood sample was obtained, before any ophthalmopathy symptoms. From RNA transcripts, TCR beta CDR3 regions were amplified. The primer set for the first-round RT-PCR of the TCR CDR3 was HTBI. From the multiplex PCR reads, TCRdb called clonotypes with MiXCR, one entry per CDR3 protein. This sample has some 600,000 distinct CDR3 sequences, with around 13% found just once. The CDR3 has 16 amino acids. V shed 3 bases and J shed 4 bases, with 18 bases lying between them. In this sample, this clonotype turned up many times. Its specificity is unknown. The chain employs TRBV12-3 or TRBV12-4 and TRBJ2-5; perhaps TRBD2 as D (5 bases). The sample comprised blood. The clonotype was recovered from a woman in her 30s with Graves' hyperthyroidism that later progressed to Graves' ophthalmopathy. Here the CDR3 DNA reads TGTGCCAGCAGTTTCCTAGAGGGTTTAGGACGAGAGACCCAGTACTTC. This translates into CASSFLEGLGRETQYF.